One sample yielded the 29 T cell receptor beta chains listed below, sequenced in a study of PD-1 blockade in classical Hodgkin lymphoma (dated by TCRdb to the early 2020s). Read against the paper, the sample's time point label means: cycle 1 day 1 (C1D1), immediately before nivolumab initiation. All trial patients had relapsed after autologous stem cell transplantation, with cohorts A, B and C differing in prior brentuximab vedotin exposure. Library creation used the immunoSEQ multiplex PCR assay. TCRdb stores this immuneACCESS table with in-frame sequences only. Part of the clones is absent; in the studies checked, under half of the shortfall reflects unresolved V genes, and no reason is known for the rest. The sample table lists some 100,000 clones, more than 90% of them with a count of one. The ten largest clonotypes hold less than 3.5% of the sample. Sequenced material: peripheral blood mononuclear cells (PBMCs), taken at baseline. Every receptor here comes from a human donor with classical Hodgkin lymphoma.

This clone was observed a few times. CDR3 residues: CASTSYRGLGGEQFF. In nucleotides, the CDR3 is TGTGCCAGCACCAGCTACAGGGGCCTCGGGGGTGAGCAGTTCTTC. The chain employs TRBV11-2 and TRBJ2-1, with D maybe TRBD1 (7 bases). Looked up from germline, CDR1 is SGHAT and CDR2 is FQNNGV. The CDR3 totals 15 residues. The V end was cut by 7 bases, the J end by 9 bases, with 22 bases between. Looking up the rest from reference TRBV11-2 and TRBJ2-1 gives the full variable domain: EAGVAQSPRYKIIEKRQSVAFWCNPISGHATLYWYQQILGQGPKLLIQFQNNGVVDDSQLPKDRFSAERLKGVDSTLKIQPAKLEDSAVYLCASTSYRGLGGEQFFGPGTRLTVL.

This clone was detected only once. The chain recombines TRBV9 with TRBJ2-3, with 15 bases that match TRBD2. CDR3 size: 15 residues. The V gene's germline CDR1 is SGDLS and CDR2 YYNGEE. Trimming cost V 4 bases and J 7 bases; bases outside gene matches: 4. The CDR3 DNA follows: TGTGCCAGCAGCCCGGGACTAGCGGGAGGAAATACGCAGTATTTT. The encoded protein is CASSPGLAGGNTQYF.

This chain connects TRBV6-4 to TRBJ1-2; 9 bases line up with TRBD1. CDR1 MRHNA and CDR2 SNTAGT come from the germline V gene. The CDR3 is 12 residues long. V lost 6 bases, J lost 5 bases, and 1 base stayed unmatched. This CDR3 is CASRGQGYGYTF. CDR3 nucleotide sequence: TGTGCCAGCAGAGGACAGGGGTATGGCTACACCTTC.

This chain joins TRBV9 and TRBJ2-2; 7 bases align to TRBD2. Germline V lookup: CDR1 SGDLS, CDR2 YYNGEE. The CDR3 extends over 17 amino acids. The J segment lost 6 bases and the V segment lost 7 bases, leaving 18 bases of the junction unmatched. The chain's CDR3 is CASGRPRLASVPGELFF. As DNA, the CDR3 is TGTGCCAGCGGCCGCCCCCGACTAGCCTCGGTTCCCGGGGAGCTGTTTTTT. Full variable domain (rest looked up from reference TRBV9 and TRBJ2-2): DSGVTQTPKHLITATGQRVTLRCSPRSGDLSVYWYQQSLDQGLQFLIQYYNGEERAKGNILERFSAQQFPDLHSELNLSSLELGDSALYFCASGRPRLASVPGELFFGEGSRLTVL.

The rearrangement links TRBV5-1 to TRBJ2-1; 10 bases fit TRBD2. CDR3 length: 15 residues. V was pared by 4 bases and J by 6 bases, with 7 bases of the junction left unmatched. Germline V gives CDR1 SGHRS, CDR2 YFSETQ. The CDR3 loop is CASSQPGLASNEQFF. DNA of the CDR3: TGCGCCAGCAGCCAGCCGGGACTAGCGTCCAATGAGCAGTTCTTC. The full variable domain, its missing parts supplied by reference TRBV5-1 and TRBJ2-1, is KAGVTQTPRYLIKTRGQQVTLSCSPISGHRSVSWYQQTPGQGLQFLFEYFSETQRNKGNFPGRFSGRQFSNSRSEMNVSTLELGDSALYLCASSQPGLASNEQFFGPGTRLTVL.

The rearrangement links TRBV15 to TRBJ1-1; no firm D call. This CDR3 comprises 16 residues. Per germline, CDR1 LNHNV and CDR2 YYDKDF (reference sequence). V dropped 0 bases and J dropped 6 bases, with 17 bases sitting between them. The CDR3 DNA reads TGTGCCACCAGCAGAGATAGAAGAGGAACTCGAGCTGAAGCTTTCTTT. This translates into CATSRDRRGTRAEAFF.

The chain carries TRBV6-6 and TRBJ1-2, with D hard to call. V was pared by 7 bases and J by 3 bases, with 21 bases between. The CDR3 totals 16 residues. Germline CDR1 reads MNHNY; CDR2 reads SVGAGI (reference sequence). This CDR3 is CASNLVGPGGDYGYTF. Written as DNA, the CDR3 is TGTGCCAGCAACCTCGTAGGCCCCGGTGGGGACTATGGCTACACCTTC.

This chain connects TRBV5-1 to TRBJ2-1; 10 bases map to TRBD2. V gave up 5 bases and J gave up 4 bases; unmatched junction bases: 6. There are 15 residues in the CDR3. Germline CDR1 is SGHRS and CDR2 is YFSETQ. DNA for the CDR3: TGCGCCAGCAGAAATAGCGGGAGGCTGTACAATGAGCAGTTCTTC. Protein product: CASRNSGRLYNEQFF. The variable domain in full, completed from reference TRBV5-1 and TRBJ2-1, reads KAGVTQTPRYLIKTRGQQVTLSCSPISGHRSVSWYQQTPGQGLQFLFEYFSETQRNKGNFPGRFSGRQFSNSRSEMNVSTLELGDSALYLCASRNSGRLYNEQFFGPGTRLTVL.

J is TRBJ2-7 and V is TRBV2; perhaps TRBD1 as D (5 bases). Per germline, CDR1 SNHLY and CDR2 FYNNEI. The CDR3 length is 18 residues. V was shortened by 7 bases and J by 7 bases, with 32 bases between the two germline ends. The CDR3 DNA reads as TGTGCCAGCAACGTGGGTGGGGCCTTCGACAGAGCGAGGAAGGAGCAGTACTTC. Encoded protein: CASNVGGAFDRARKEQYF.

This clone has just one count. The chain combines TRBV19 with TRBJ2-7, with 10 bases lining up with TRBD1. The CDR3 length is 14 residues. Trimming took 4 bases from V and 6 from J; bases not matched to a gene: 6. Germline V gives CDR1 LNHDA, CDR2 SQIVND (reference sequence). The CDR3, as DNA: TGTGCCAGTAGTACTCGGACAGGGGGGAGCGAGCAGTACTTC. Translating gives CASSTRTGGSEQYF.

As DNA, the CDR3 is TGTGCCAGTAGTAGAGGGGGCGCGACCAAAAACATTCAGTACTTC. Translated: CASSRGGATKNIQYF. This chain uses TRBV19 with TRBJ2-4; 7 bases are a match to TRBD1. V was pared by 4 bases and J by 2 bases, with 5 bases of the junction left unmatched. Looked up from germline, CDR1 is LNHDA and CDR2 is SQIVND (reference sequence). CDR3 length: 15 residues.

This rearrangement joins TRBV9 to TRBJ1-1, with D possibly being TRBD1 (5 bases). This CDR3 is built from 15 residues. The germline V gene encodes CDR1 SGDLS and CDR2 YYNGEE. V was clipped by 0 bases and J by 0 bases, with 9 bases between them. CDR3 residues: CASSVAGLLNTEAFF. The CDR3 nucleotides are TGTGCCAGCAGCGTAGCAGGGCTGCTGAACACTGAAGCTTTCTTT.

The V and J genes are TRBV9 and TRBJ1-3, with a tentative D call TRBD1 (5 bases). Germline values: CDR1 SGDLS, CDR2 YYNGEE. The CDR3 totals 16 residues. Deletions cut 0 bases from V and 4 bases from J, with 14 bases between. CDR3 sequence (DNA): TGTGCCAGCAGCGTAGGTGGTATGGGGCCAGGAAACACCATATATTTT. Residues: CASSVGGMGPGNTIYF.

The rearrangement links TRBV19 to TRBJ2-4; D assignment may be TRBD1 or TRBD2 (5 bases each). The germline V gene encodes CDR1 LNHDA and CDR2 SQIVND (reference sequence). The CDR3 runs 15 residues. The germline V and J ends were trimmed by 5 bases and 7 bases, with 18 bases remaining between them. Written as DNA, the CDR3 is TGTGCCAGTAGTCCAGGGACCCTAGATAGGAACATTCAGTACTTC. Its protein is CASSPGTLDRNIQYF.

V is TRBV10-3 and J is TRBJ2-3; 11 positions match TRBD1. Germline V gives CDR1 ENHRY, CDR2 SYGVKD. CDR3 length: 16 amino acids. V gave up 4 bases and J gave up 4 bases; unmatched junction bases: 7. The CDR3 DNA reads as TGTGCCATCAGTGTTCCGGACAGGGGGCGCCCAGATACGCAGTATTTT. Translation: CAISVPDRGRPDTQYF.

This clone was counted between two and nine times. V gene TRBV30 combines with J gene TRBJ2-2, with TRBD1 identical over 7 bases. Trimming at V came to 4 bases and at J to 6 bases, leaving 8 bases not matched to a gene. CDR1 GTSNPN and CDR2 SVGIG come from the germline V gene (reference sequence). CDR3 length: 14 residues. CDR3 sequence reads: CAWNFIQGAGELFF. CDR3 DNA sequence: TGTGCCTGGAATTTCATCCAGGGGGCCGGGGAGCTGTTTTTT.

The chain combines TRBV10-1 with TRBJ1-1; 9 bases map to TRBD1. This CDR3 is built from 14 residues. J lost 4 bases, V lost 4 bases, and 4 bases had no gene match. From germline, CDR1 is WNHNN and CDR2 SYGVQD (reference sequence). The CDR3 spells CASSVTQGATEAFF. DNA for the CDR3: TGCGCCAGCAGTGTTACACAGGGGGCCACTGAAGCTTTCTTT.

In its sample, this clone was seen once. V usage is TRBV4-2 and J usage is TRBJ1-2; 7 bases match TRBD1. This CDR3 spans 16 amino acids. After removal of 0 bases from V and 1 base from J, the junction contained 5 bases not matched to a gene. Germline V CDR1 and CDR2: LGHNA, YNFKEQ. CDR3 coding DNA: TGTGCCAGCAGCCAAGATCCGACAGGGAGTAACTATGGCTACACCTTC. This encodes CASSQDPTGSNYGYTF.

The table lists this clone with a count of one. The rearrangement uses TRBV7-9 and TRBJ2-7; the D is unclear. The germline V gene has CDR1 SEHNR and CDR2 FQNEAQ (reference sequence). V was trimmed by 3 bases and J by 2 bases, leaving 5 bases between them. The CDR3 runs to 12 residues. The CDR3 here is CASSLQTYEQYF. CDR3 bases: TGTGCCAGCAGCTTGCAGACCTACGAGCAGTACTTC.

The J gene is TRBJ2-3, the V gene TRBV14, with TRBD2 matching over 12 bases. Losses at the gene ends were 7 bases for V and 6 bases for J; bases not matched to a gene: 5. Per germline, CDR1 SGHDN and CDR2 FVKESK. This CDR3 has 14 amino acids. This CDR3 is CASTRTSGIDTQYF. CDR3 nucleotides: TGTGCCAGCACCCGGACTAGCGGGATTGATACGCAGTATTTT.

This CDR3 reads CASSQERTSGITYEQYF. DNA of the CDR3: TGTGCCAGCAGCCAAGAACGGACTAGCGGAATTACCTACGAGCAGTACTTC. V and J are TRBV4-2 and TRBJ2-7; the match to TRBD2 covers 10 bases. The CDR3 is made up of 17 amino acids. Trimming took 0 bases from V and 2 from J; bases not matched to a gene: 7. From germline, CDR1 is LGHNA and CDR2 YNFKEQ.

The rearrangement joins TRBV5-4 to TRBJ2-1, with D possibly matching TRBD2 (5 bases). Trimming left V 4 bases short and J 6 bases short, with 17 bases between. Germline CDR1 SGHNT, CDR2 YYREEE (reference sequence). The CDR3 runs to 15 residues. The DNA of the CDR3 is TGTGCCAGCAGCCTGGACTCCACGTACGGCAATGAGCAGTTCTTC. Its protein is CASSLDSTYGNEQFF.

The chain recombines TRBV6-1 with TRBJ2-7, with D uncertain. Trimming shortened V by 3 bases and J by 0 bases, and 9 bases separated the two germline ends. CDR3 length: 14 residues. Germline V gives CDR1 MNHNS, CDR2 SASEGT. CDR3 nucleotides: TGTGCCAGCAGTGATAGGTTAGACTCCTACGAGCAGTACTTC. Its translation: CASSDRLDSYEQYF.

This chain connects TRBV12-5 to TRBJ2-3, with D perhaps TRBD2 (6 bases). CDR1 and CDR2 from the germline V gene are LGHNT and FRNRAP. The V end was cut by 0 bases, the J end by 2 bases, with 15 bases between. The CDR3 length is 17 residues. The CDR3 nucleotides are TGTGCTAGTGGTTTGGTACAAGCTAGCGAATTCACAGATACGCAGTATTTT. Amino acids: CASGLVQASEFTDTQYF.

The chain carries TRBV19 and TRBJ1-5, with D tentatively TRBD1 (5 bases). Looked up from germline, CDR1 is LNHDA and CDR2 is SQIVND (reference sequence). The CDR3 contains 14 residues. Trimming took 5 bases from V and 4 from J, leaving 12 bases between them. The CDR3 sequence is CASSSGWGNQPQHF. CDR3 DNA: TGTGCCAGTAGTTCAGGGTGGGGGAATCAGCCCCAGCATTTT.

This chain connects TRBV5-6 to TRBJ1-4, with D unresolved. The ends were cut back, 0 bases at V and 5 bases at J, with 8 bases in the middle. Germline assignment: CDR1 SGHDT and CDR2 YYEEEE. This CDR3 is 14 amino acids long. Here the CDR3 DNA reads TGTGCCAGCAGCTTGGGTCCGATAAATGAAAAACTGTTTTTT. This codes for CASSLGPINEKLFF.

The chain links TRBV19 to TRBJ2-3; the match to TRBD1 covers 7 bases. This CDR3 comprises 17 residues. The germline gives CDR1 LNHDA, CDR2 SQIVND (reference sequence). The ends lost 5 bases at V and 4 bases at J; junction bases unmatched: 15. The CDR3 loop is CASSFKDRSRGPDTQYF. The CDR3 DNA sequence: TGTGCCAGTAGTTTCAAGGATAGATCTAGGGGGCCAGATACGCAGTATTTT.

On this clone itself: A read error may account for a junction end that differs from germline. The rearrangement links TRBV28 to TRBJ2-4; D might be TRBD1 or TRBD2, each matching 5 bases. This CDR3 is built from 11 residues. CDR1 is MDHEN, CDR2 SYDVKM, per germline. The CDR3 reads CASRAAGHWAF. The CDR3 nucleotides are TGTGCCAGCAGAGCGGCTGGACATTGGGCCTTC. The full variable domain, its missing parts supplied by reference TRBV28 and TRBJ2-4, is DVKVTQSSRYLVKRTGEKVFLECVQDMDHENMFWYRQDPGLGLRLIYFSYDVKMKEKGDIPEGYSVSREKKERFSLILESASTNQTSMYLCASRAAGHWAFGAGTRLSVL.

V and J are TRBV6-1 and TRBJ1-1; D is unresolved. In germline, CDR1 is MNHNS, CDR2 SASEGT. This CDR3 has 13 residues. Trimming took 2 bases from V and 3 from J, leaving 7 bases between them. The DNA of the CDR3 is TGTGCCAGCAGTGAACTTTTCTACACTGAAGCTTTCTTT. Its translation is CASSELFYTEAFF.